This entry describes one TCR beta chain. Its antigen is as yet unknown. The sample is drawn from a study of T cells in Graves' hyperthyroidism and ophthalmopathy. Template material for amplifying TCR beta CDR3 regions consisted of RNA transcripts. The HTBI primer set drove a first-round RT-PCR of the TCR CDR3. Using its own MiXCR run on the multiplex PCR reads, TCRdb lists one record per CDR3 protein. In the table there are nearly 750,000 distinct CDR3 sequences, around 40% of which are singletons. Notes on the study in general: Most thyroid-expanded clonotypes above 0.001 were also found in blood. Ophthalmopathy was predicted by the model a median of 6.5 months ahead of onset.

Criteria for exclusion of patients were uncontrolled infection, other autoimmune disease, pregnancy or lactation. Sequencing input: blood. The receptor's source is a woman aged 40-49 years with Graves' hyperthyroidism.

The CDR3 sequence is CASSPPGQGFYGYTF. For the CDR3, the DNA is TGTGCCAGCAGCCCTCCGGGACAAGGATTCTATGGCTACACCTTC. The chain carries TRBV3-1 and TRBJ1-2; D may be TRBD1 (6 bases). Per the germline V gene, CDR1 is LGHDT and CDR2 is YNNKEL (reference sequence). The CDR3 extends over 15 amino acids. V lost 4 bases and J lost 4, with 16 bases in between. Drawing the rest from reference TRBV3-1 and TRBJ1-2, the complete variable domain is DTAVSQTPKYLVTQMGNDKSIKCEQNLGHDTMYWYKQDSKKFLKIMFSYNNKELIINETVPNRFSPKSPDKAHLNLHINSLELGDSAVYFCASSPPGQGFYGYTFGSGTRLTVV.